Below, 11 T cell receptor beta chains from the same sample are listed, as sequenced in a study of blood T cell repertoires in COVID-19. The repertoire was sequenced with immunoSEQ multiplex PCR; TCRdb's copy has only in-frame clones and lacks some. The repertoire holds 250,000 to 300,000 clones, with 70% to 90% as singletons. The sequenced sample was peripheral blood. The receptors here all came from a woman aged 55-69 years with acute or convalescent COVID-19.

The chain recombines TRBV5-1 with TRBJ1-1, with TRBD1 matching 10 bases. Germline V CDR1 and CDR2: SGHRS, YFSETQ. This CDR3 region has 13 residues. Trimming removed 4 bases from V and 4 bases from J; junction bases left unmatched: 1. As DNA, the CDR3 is TGCGCCAGCAGCGGGGACAGGGGCACTGAAGCTTTCTTT. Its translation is CASSGDRGTEAFF.

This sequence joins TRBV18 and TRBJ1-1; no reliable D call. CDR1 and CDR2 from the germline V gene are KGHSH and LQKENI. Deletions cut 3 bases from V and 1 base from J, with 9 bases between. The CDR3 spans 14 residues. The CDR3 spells CASSPAAKNTEAFF. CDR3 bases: TGTGCCAGCTCACCGGCGGCTAAGAACACTGAAGCTTTCTTT. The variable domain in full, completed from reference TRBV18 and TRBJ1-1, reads NAGVMQNPRHLVRRRGQEARLRCSPMKGHSHVYWYRQLPEEGLKFMVYLQKENIIDESGMPKERFSAEFPKEGPSILRIQQVVRGDSAAYFCASSPAAKNTEAFFGQGTRLTVV.

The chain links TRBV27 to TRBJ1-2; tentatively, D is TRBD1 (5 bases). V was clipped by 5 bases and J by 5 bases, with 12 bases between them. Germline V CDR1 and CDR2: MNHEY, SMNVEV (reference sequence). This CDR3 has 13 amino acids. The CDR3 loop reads CASSRQGGYGYTF. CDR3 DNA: TGTGCCAGCAGTCGGCAGGGCGGATATGGCTACACCTTC.

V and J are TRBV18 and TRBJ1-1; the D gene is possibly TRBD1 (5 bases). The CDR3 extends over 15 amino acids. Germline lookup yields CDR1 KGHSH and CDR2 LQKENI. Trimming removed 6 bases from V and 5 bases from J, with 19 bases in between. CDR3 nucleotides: TGTGCCAGCTCGCCAGGGCCAATGGGGCGGACTGAAGCTTTCTTT. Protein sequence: CASSPGPMGRTEAFF.

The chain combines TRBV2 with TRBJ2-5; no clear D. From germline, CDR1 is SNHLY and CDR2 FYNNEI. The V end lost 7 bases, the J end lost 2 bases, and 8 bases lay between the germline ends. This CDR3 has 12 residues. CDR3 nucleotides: TGTGCCAGCACCCTATTACAAGAGACCCAGTACTTC. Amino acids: CASTLLQETQYF.

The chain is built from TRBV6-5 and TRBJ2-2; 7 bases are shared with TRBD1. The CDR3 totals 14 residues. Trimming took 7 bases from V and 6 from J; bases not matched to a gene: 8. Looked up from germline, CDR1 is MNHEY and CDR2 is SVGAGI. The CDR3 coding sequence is TGTGCCAGCACCAAGGGGGCCTCGGCCGGGGAGCTGTTTTTT. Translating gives CASTKGASAGELFF.

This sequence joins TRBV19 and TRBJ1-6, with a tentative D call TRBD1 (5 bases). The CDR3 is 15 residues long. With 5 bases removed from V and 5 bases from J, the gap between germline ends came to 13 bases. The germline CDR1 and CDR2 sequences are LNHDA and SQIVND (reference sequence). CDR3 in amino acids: CASSYRPRDNSPLHF. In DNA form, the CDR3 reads TGTGCCAGTAGTTACAGGCCGAGAGATAATTCACCCCTCCACTTT.

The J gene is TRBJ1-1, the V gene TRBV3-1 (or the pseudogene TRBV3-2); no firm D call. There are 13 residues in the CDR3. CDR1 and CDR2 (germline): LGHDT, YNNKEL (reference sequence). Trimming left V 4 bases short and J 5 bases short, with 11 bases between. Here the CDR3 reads CASSRQARTEAFF. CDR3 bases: TGTGCCAGCAGCCGACAAGCACGGACTGAAGCTTTCTTT.

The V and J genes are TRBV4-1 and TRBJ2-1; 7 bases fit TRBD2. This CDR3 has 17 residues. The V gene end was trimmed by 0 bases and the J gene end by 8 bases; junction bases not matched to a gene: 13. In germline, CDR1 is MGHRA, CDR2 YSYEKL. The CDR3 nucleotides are TGCGCCAGCAGCCAAGAAATCGGCGGGAGTTGGTACCATGAGCAGTTCTTC. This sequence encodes CASSQEIGGSWYHEQFF.

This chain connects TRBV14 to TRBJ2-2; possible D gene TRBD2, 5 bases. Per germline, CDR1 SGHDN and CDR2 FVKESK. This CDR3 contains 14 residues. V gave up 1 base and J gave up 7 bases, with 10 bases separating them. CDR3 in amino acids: CASSQGRGSGELFF. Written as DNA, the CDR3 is TGTGCCAGCAGCCAAGGGCGTGGGAGCGGGGAGCTGTTTTTT.

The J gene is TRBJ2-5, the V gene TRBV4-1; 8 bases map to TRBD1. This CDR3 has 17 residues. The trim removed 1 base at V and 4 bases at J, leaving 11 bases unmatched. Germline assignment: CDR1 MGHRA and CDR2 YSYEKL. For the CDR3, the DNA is TGCGCCAGCAGCCAAGGCCAGGGGGCTGGGGGCGTAGAGACCCAGTACTTC. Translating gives CASSQGQGAGGVETQYF.